This entry lists 30 T cell receptor beta chains sequenced from one sample in a study of CD8 T cells in Susac syndrome. RNA was extracted with the RNeasy kit, and a quantity of about 0.45 to 1 ug was reverse transcribed using random hexamers. TCRdb reanalysed the immunoSEQ multiplex PCR reads using MiXCR and keeps one entry per CDR3 protein. The sample consists of fewer than 90,000 distinct CDR3 sequences, approximately 95% of them appearing once. Sequenced input: CD8+ T cells from PBMCs. These receptor sequences come from a human donor with Susac syndrome.

This chain uses TRBV7-6 with TRBJ2-3; D uncertain. This CDR3 has 14 amino acids. Germline CDR1 and CDR2: SGHVS and FNYEAQ. The germline V and J ends were trimmed by 0 bases and 6 bases, with 10 bases remaining between them. Here the CDR3 reads CASSLAPSPDTQYF. In nucleotides, the CDR3 is TGTGCCAGCAGCTTAGCGCCTTCCCCCGATACGCAGTATTTT. The full variable domain, completed using reference TRBV7-6 and TRBJ2-3, is GAGVSQSPRYKVTKRGQDVALRCDPISGHVSLYWYRQALGQGPEFLTYFNYEAQQDKSGLPNDRFSAERPEGSISTLTIQRTEQRDSAMYRCASSLAPSPDTQYFGPGTRLTVL.

The gene calls are TRBV29-1 and TRBJ2-1; possibly TRBD2 for D (6 bases). The V end lost 4 bases, the J end lost 2 bases, and 15 bases lay between the germline ends. CDR3 size: 15 residues. Germline V gene lookup returns CDR1 SQVTM and CDR2 ANQGSEA. CDR3 DNA sequence: TGCAGCGTTGGTTGGTGGGAGGCCCCCTACAATGAGCAGTTCTTC. Translating it yields CSVGWWEAPYNEQFF.

This clonotype was observed a single time. This chain connects TRBV29-1 to TRBJ2-5, with 7 bases aligning to TRBD1. CDR1 SQVTM and CDR2 ANQGSEA come from the germline V gene. The junction had 3 bases not matched to a gene; V was cut back by 7 bases and J by 1 base. The CDR3 is 12 amino acids. The CDR3 coding sequence is TGCAGCGCAAGGACAGGCCAAGAGACCCAGTACTTC. Protein product: CSARTGQETQYF.

The CDR3 spells CSAEQGLGNQPQHF. DNA for the CDR3: TGCAGTGCTGAACAGGGACTTGGTAATCAGCCCCAGCATTTT. The chain recombines TRBV20-1 with TRBJ1-5, with D maybe TRBD1 (6 bases). Germline V gene data show CDR1 as DFQATT and CDR2 as SNEGSKA (reference sequence). V lost 5 bases, J lost 4 bases, and 15 bases lay in between. CDR3 length equals 14 residues.

This CDR3 reads CASSPVRGSEAFF. The CDR3 coding sequence is TGTGCCAGCAGTCCCGTGCGGGGTTCTGAAGCTTTCTTT. This chain uses TRBV28 with TRBJ1-1; D remains unclear. This CDR3 contains 13 residues. The germline V and J ends were trimmed by 5 bases and 6 bases, with 13 bases remaining between them. The germline CDR1 and CDR2 sequences are MDHEN and SYDVKM.

V usage is TRBV5-1 and J usage is TRBJ2-3; D is unclear. The CDR3 runs 11 residues. V lost 6 bases and J 2 bases, leaving 4 bases between the germline ends. Germline CDR1 SGHRS, CDR2 YFSETQ. The CDR3 loop is CASKDTDTQYF. As DNA, the CDR3 is TGCGCCAGCAAGGACACAGATACGCAGTATTTT.

The chain recombines TRBV7-6 with TRBJ2-3; D is perhaps TRBD2 (5 bases). This CDR3 has 15 amino acids. CDR1 is SGHVS and CDR2 is FNYEAQ in the germline V gene. V was clipped by 6 bases and J by 1 base, with 14 bases between them. The CDR3 sequence: CASRPHHGGTDTQYF. CDR3 bases: TGTGCCAGCAGACCTCACCACGGGGGCACAGATACGCAGTATTTT.

V is TRBV7-9 and J is TRBJ1-2; D is ambiguous. With 7 bases removed from V and 8 bases from J, the gap between germline ends came to 20 bases. CDR1 is SEHNR, CDR2 FQNEAQ, per germline (reference sequence). The CDR3 contains 14 residues. CDR3 in amino acids: CASTPTGVGSGYTF. CDR3 DNA: TGTGCCAGCACCCCTACCGGGGTGGGGTCCGGCTACACCTTC. The whole variable domain, filled in from reference TRBV7-9 and TRBJ1-2, reads DTGVSQNPRHKITKRGQNVTFRCDPISEHNRLYWYRQTLGQGPEFLTYFQNEAQLEKSRLLSDRFSAERPKGSFSTLEIQRTEQGDSAMYLCASTPTGVGSGYTFGSGTRLTVV.

A single count supports this clonotype. The chain combines TRBV15 with TRBJ2-2; D not certain. Deletions cut 3 bases from V and 5 bases from J, with 1 base between. Germline V gives CDR1 LNHNV, CDR2 YYDKDF (reference sequence). The CDR3 runs to 11 residues. The CDR3 DNA reads as TGTGCCACCAGCAGTACCGGGGAGCTGTTTTTT. This gives the protein CATSSTGELFF.

The chain is built from TRBV20-1 and TRBJ2-1, with 9 bases identical to TRBD2. The CDR3 has 15 amino acids. Germline-derived CDR1 and CDR2 are DFQATT and SNEGSKA (reference sequence). Trimming took 5 bases from V and 5 from J; bases not matched to a gene: 10. CDR3: CSADRGTSRNNEQFF. Written as DNA, the CDR3 is TGCAGTGCTGATCGCGGGACTAGCCGAAACAATGAGCAGTTCTTC.

The CDR3 spells CASSLGMGQWAHYEQFF. CDR3 DNA sequence: TGTGCCAGCAGCTTAGGAATGGGTCAGTGGGCCCATTATGAGCAGTTCTTC. The genes are TRBV7-2 and TRBJ2-1, with D hard to call. The V end lost 1 base, the J end lost 8 bases, and 21 bases lay between the germline ends. The CDR3 totals 17 residues. CDR1 SGHTA and CDR2 FQGNSA come from the germline V gene.

The chain employs TRBV6-5 and TRBJ2-5, with 15 bases that match TRBD2. CDR1 is MNHEY and CDR2 is SVGAGI in the germline V gene. J was trimmed by 4 bases and V by 2 bases; bases with no gene match: 8. The CDR3 length is 18 residues. The CDR3 sequence is CASSYRPPGLAGGETQYF. The DNA of the CDR3 is TGTGCCAGCAGTTACCGTCCTCCGGGACTAGCGGGGGGAGAGACCCAGTACTTC.

The chain uses TRBV7-6 and TRBJ2-7; possible D gene TRBD2, 7 bases. Germline V gene sequence: CDR1 SGHVS, CDR2 FNYEAQ. Trimming removed 3 bases from V and 3 bases from J, with 12 bases in between. This CDR3 is built from 14 residues. The CDR3 DNA reads TGTGCCAGCAGCTTCGGAGGGGGGGACTACGAGCAGTACTTC. It codes for CASSFGGGDYEQYF.

The chain uses TRBV20-1 and TRBJ2-7; tentative D call: TRBD2 (5 bases). In germline, CDR1 is DFQATT, CDR2 SNEGSKA (reference sequence). The CDR3 contains 14 residues. CDR3 loop: CSGMGYGGSYEQYF. The CDR3 DNA is TGCAGCGGGATGGGGTACGGTGGTTCCTACGAGCAGTACTTC.

V is TRBV6-1 and J is TRBJ2-3; 9 nucleotides align to TRBD2. The junction had 6 bases not matched to a gene; V was cut back by 5 bases and J by 3 bases. This CDR3 has 15 amino acids. CDR1 is MNHNS and CDR2 is SASEGT in the germline V gene. CDR3 DNA sequence: TGTGCCAGCAGTCCGCGGGGGGGTCTGACAGATACGCAGTATTTT. It encodes CASSPRGGLTDTQYF.

The V call is TRBV28, the J call TRBJ1-2; tentatively, D is TRBD1 (6 bases). Trimming stripped 9 bases from V and 4 bases from J, with 15 bases between. This CDR3 spans 13 amino acids. Germline values: CDR1 MDHEN, CDR2 SYDVKM. For the CDR3, the DNA is TGTGCCAGTACCCGGGACAAGGGCTATGGCTACACCTTC. It specifies CASTRDKGYGYTF.

V gene TRBV19 combines with J gene TRBJ2-1; TRBD2 matches 9 bases. Germline V gives CDR1 LNHDA, CDR2 SQIVND (reference sequence). Trimming removed 6 bases from V and 2 bases from J; junction bases left unmatched: 5. CDR3 length: 15 residues. The DNA of the CDR3 is TGTGCCAGTAGCGATAGCGGGAGCCCCTACAATGAGCAGTTCTTC. This translates into CASSDSGSPYNEQFF.

This clonotype was picked up one time. The chain combines TRBV20-1 with TRBJ2-2; D gene unclear. V shed 6 bases and J shed 5 bases, with 10 bases lying between them. This CDR3 is built from 12 residues. Germline CDR1 DFQATT, CDR2 SNEGSKA (reference sequence). The DNA of the CDR3 is TGCAGTGCCTCCAGGAGAACCGGGGAGCTGTTTTTT. Translating it yields CSASRRTGELFF.

The chain links TRBV27 to TRBJ2-2, with 9 bases identical to TRBD1. V shed 3 bases and J 6 bases; nucleotides not matched to a gene: 2. The CDR3 totals 14 residues. Germline V gene sequence: CDR1 MNHEY, CDR2 SMNVEV (reference sequence). The CDR3 spells CASSLTGGSGELFF. The CDR3 coding sequence is TGTGCCAGCAGTTTGACAGGGGGATCCGGGGAGCTGTTTTTT.

This sequence joins TRBV30 and TRBJ1-6, with D possibly matching TRBD1 (5 bases). The CDR3 has 16 amino acids. Germline assignment: CDR1 GTSNPN and CDR2 SVGIG (reference sequence). V was trimmed by 2 bases and J by 2 bases, leaving 13 bases between them. CDR3 sequence (DNA): TGTGCCTGGAGTTTCCCAGGGAGGACCTATAATTCACCCCTCCACTTT. It encodes CAWSFPGRTYNSPLHF. Supplemented by reference TRBV30 and TRBJ1-6, the full variable domain reads SQTIHQWPATLVQPVGSPLSLECTVEGTSNPNLYWYRQAAGRGLQLLFYSVGIGQISSEVPQNLSASRPQDRQFILSSKKLLLSDSGFYLCAWSFPGRTYNSPLHFGNGTRLTVT.

The chain has TRBV14 and TRBJ2-2; D is unclear. The CDR3 is 15 amino acids. The V end was cut by 6 bases, the J end by 4 bases, with 15 bases between. CDR1 and CDR2 from the germline V gene are SGHDN and FVKESK. The DNA of the CDR3 is TGTGCCAGCAGTCGAGCAGGAGCTCGCACCGGGGAGCTGTTTTTT. Amino acid sequence: CASSRAGARTGELFF.

V usage is TRBV10-3 and J usage is TRBJ1-1, with 7 bases that match TRBD1. Germline CDR1 and CDR2: ENHRY and SYGVKD. V gave up 2 bases and J gave up 5 bases; unmatched junction bases: 2. The CDR3 has 13 amino acids. In DNA, the CDR3 is TGTGCCATCAGTGAGAGGGGGCGTACTGAAGCTTTCTTT. Translation: CAISERGRTEAFF.

The chain links TRBV3-1 to TRBJ2-5, with 8 bases aligning to TRBD2. The CDR3 is 15 amino acids. After removal of 4 bases from V and 5 bases from J, the junction contained 9 bases not matched to a gene. Germline V gives CDR1 LGHDT, CDR2 YNNKEL (reference sequence). The CDR3 here is CASSLYGGVGETQYF. The DNA of the CDR3 is TGTGCCAGCAGCCTGTACGGGGGGGTTGGGGAGACCCAGTACTTC.

The gene calls are TRBV20-1 and TRBJ2-7, with 7 positions matching TRBD2. Germline lookup yields CDR1 DFQATT and CDR2 SNEGSKA (reference sequence). After removal of 5 bases from V and 0 bases from J, the junction contained 7 bases not matched to a gene. The CDR3 is made up of 14 amino acids. The CDR3 DNA reads as TGCAGTGCTTACGAGGGAGGGCGCTCCTACGAGCAGTACTTC. Translated: CSAYEGGRSYEQYF.

V usage is TRBV27 and J usage is TRBJ2-1; D perhaps matches TRBD1 (5 bases). Germline V gives CDR1 MNHEY, CDR2 SMNVEV (reference sequence). This CDR3 region has 13 residues. V was trimmed by 3 bases and J by 4 bases, leaving 7 bases between them. The CDR3 region has the DNA TGTGCCAGCAGTTTCGACAGTTACAATGAGCAGTTCTTC. Its translation is CASSFDSYNEQFF.

The CDR3 loop is CAWQGGYEQYF. The DNA for the CDR3 is TGTGCCTGGCAGGGAGGCTACGAGCAGTACTTC. This rearrangement joins TRBV30 to TRBJ2-7; tentatively, D is TRBD2 (6 bases). Germline V gives CDR1 GTSNPN, CDR2 SVGIG (reference sequence). Between the trimmed V and J ends, which lost 5 bases and 3 bases, there was a span of 8 bases. This CDR3 has 11 residues.

The V call is TRBV6-5, the J call TRBJ1-1; D uncertain. Germline-derived CDR1 and CDR2 are MNHEY and SVGAGI. Deletions cut 2 bases from V and 0 bases from J, with 13 bases between. The CDR3 contains 16 residues. CDR3 in amino acids: CASSYDRGHMNTEAFF. DNA of the CDR3: TGTGCCAGCAGTTACGATAGAGGGCATATGAACACTGAAGCTTTCTTT.

The chain joins TRBV4-2 to TRBJ2-1; D is possibly TRBD2 (6 bases). Germline CDR1 is LGHNA and CDR2 is YNFKEQ. Between the trimmed V and J ends, which lost 4 bases and 2 bases, there was a span of 12 bases. The CDR3 spans 15 residues. CDR3 protein: CASSRPGLPYNEQFF. The CDR3 DNA follows: TGTGCCAGCAGCCGACCGGGACTCCCCTACAATGAGCAGTTCTTC.

This chain links TRBV12-3 or TRBV12-4 with TRBJ1-2; D possibly corresponds to TRBD1 (6 bases). The CDR3 consists of 14 residues. Trimming stripped 1 base from V and 8 bases from J, with 14 bases between. The CDR3 DNA reads TGTGCCAGCAGTTTAGTAGGGGGGGCTTACGGCTACACCTTC. The encoded protein is CASSLVGGAYGYTF.

V and J are TRBV19 and TRBJ2-5, with TRBD2 matching 13 bases. The V gene's germline CDR1 is LNHDA and CDR2 SQIVND (reference sequence). This CDR3 is 16 amino acids long. Losses at the gene ends were 4 bases for V and 2 bases for J; bases not matched to a gene: 4. The CDR3 DNA is TGTGCCAGTAGTACCGGGACTAGCGGGGTTCAAGAGACCCAGTACTTC. This translates into CASSTGTSGVQETQYF. Combining the CDR3 with reference TRBV19 and TRBJ2-5 gives the whole variable domain DGGITQSPKYLFRKEGQNVTLSCEQNLNHDAMYWYRQDPGQGLRLIYYSQIVNDFQKGDIAEGYSVSREKKESFPLTVTSAQKNPTAFYLCASSTGTSGVQETQYFGPGTRLLVL.